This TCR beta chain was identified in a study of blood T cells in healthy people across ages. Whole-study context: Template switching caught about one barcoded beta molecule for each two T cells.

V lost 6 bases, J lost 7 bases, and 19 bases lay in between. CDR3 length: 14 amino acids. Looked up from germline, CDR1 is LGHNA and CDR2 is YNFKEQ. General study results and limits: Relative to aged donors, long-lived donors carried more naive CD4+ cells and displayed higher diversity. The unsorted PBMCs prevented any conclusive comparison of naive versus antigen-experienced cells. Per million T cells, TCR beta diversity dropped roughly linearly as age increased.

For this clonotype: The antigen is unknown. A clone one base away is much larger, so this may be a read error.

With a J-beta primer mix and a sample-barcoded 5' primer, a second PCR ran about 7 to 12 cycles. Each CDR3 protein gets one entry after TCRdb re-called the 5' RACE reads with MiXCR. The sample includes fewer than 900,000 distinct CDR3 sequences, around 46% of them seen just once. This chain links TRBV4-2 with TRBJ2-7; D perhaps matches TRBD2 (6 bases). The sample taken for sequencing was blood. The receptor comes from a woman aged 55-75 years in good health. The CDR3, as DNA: TGTGCCAGCAGACCATCACTAGCTCACAATGAGCAGTACTTC. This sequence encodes CASRPSLAHNEQYF.